These 20 T cell receptor beta chains originate from one sample sequenced in a study of T cell responses to AZD1222 COVID-19 vaccine. Sequenced by immunoSEQ multiplex PCR; TCRdb stores in-frame clones only, minus some. The data show about 150,000 clones, around 93% seen once. The specimen was peripheral blood, collected on day 0 of AZD1222 vaccination. The receptors derive from an adult in good health.

This rearrangement joins TRBV7-9 to TRBJ2-7; D gene uncertain. The V end was cut by 5 bases, the J end by 3 bases, with 11 bases between. Germline-derived CDR1 and CDR2 are SEHNR and FQNEAQ (reference sequence). The CDR3 is made up of 13 amino acids. For the CDR3, the DNA is TGTGCCAGCAGCGAATCCCCCAACTACGAGCAGTACTTC. This translates into CASSESPNYEQYF.

The chain carries TRBV9 and TRBJ2-7; D might be TRBD1 (5 bases). CDR1 is SGDLS and CDR2 is YYNGEE in the germline V gene. Deletions cut 3 bases from V and 2 bases from J, with 12 bases between. This CDR3 spans 14 amino acids. The CDR3 sequence is CASSDSGIPYEQYF. The CDR3 bases are TGTGCCAGCAGCGATTCAGGGATCCCCTACGAGCAGTACTTC.

V and J are TRBV12-3 or TRBV12-4 and TRBJ1-1; weak D call: TRBD1 (5 bases). This CDR3 is 10 amino acids long. V lost 5 bases and J lost 7, with 5 bases in between. DNA of the CDR3: TGTGCCAGCAGTGACAGTGAAGCTTTCTTT. This gives the protein CASSDSEAFF.

The chain links TRBV6-6 to TRBJ2-1; D unclear. This CDR3 spans 15 amino acids. V was shortened by 6 bases and J by 4 bases, with 16 bases between the two germline ends. The germline V gene encodes CDR1 MNHNY and CDR2 SVGAGI (reference sequence). CDR3 DNA: TGTGCCAGCAGCCCACGAAGGGATGGGTACAATGAGCAGTTCTTC. It is translated as CASSPRRDGYNEQFF.

The gene calls are TRBV25-1 and TRBJ2-5, with a possible D match to TRBD1 (6 bases). The germline V and J ends were trimmed by 5 bases and 5 bases, with 15 bases remaining between them. Per germline, CDR1 MGHDK and CDR2 SYGVNS. This CDR3 region has 14 residues. CDR3 nucleotides: TGTGCCAGCAGTAAAACAGGGTATCAGGAGACCCAGTACTTC. Translating gives CASSKTGYQETQYF.

This chain connects TRBV28 to TRBJ1-1; TRBD1 is a possible D gene (6 bases). The V end lost 6 bases, the J end lost 12 bases, and 26 bases lay between the germline ends. The CDR3 has 15 amino acids. The V gene's germline CDR1 is MDHEN and CDR2 SYDVKM. CDR3 sequence reads: CASSPTGASHLTPFF. CDR3 nucleotide sequence: TGTGCCAGCAGCCCCACGGGGGCCTCACACCTTACCCCTTTCTTT. Full variable domain (missing parts from reference TRBV28 and TRBJ1-1): DVKVTQSSRYLVKRTGEKVFLECVQDMDHENMFWYRQDPGLGLRLIYFSYDVKMKEKGDIPEGYSVSREKKERFSLILESASTNQTSMYLCASSPTGASHLTPFFGQGTRLTVV.

The chain recombines TRBV4-2 with TRBJ2-7, with D uncertain. CDR1 LGHNA and CDR2 YNFKEQ come from the germline V gene. CDR3 size: 13 residues. Trimming pared 1 base from V and 4 bases from J, leaving 8 bases between. CDR3 nucleotides: TGTGCCAGCAGCCAAGTAGGGCCTTACGAGCAGTACTTC. Translated: CASSQVGPYEQYF.

V gene TRBV5-6 combines with J gene TRBJ2-5, with 9 bases that match TRBD2. Germline CDR1 reads SGHDT; CDR2 reads YYEEEE. The CDR3 is made up of 16 amino acids. Trimming at V came to 4 bases and at J to 0 bases, leaving 7 bases not matched to a gene. The CDR3 coding sequence is TGTGCCAGCAGCCCAGCTAGCGGGGATAACCAAGAGACCCAGTACTTC. Translation: CASSPASGDNQETQYF.

The chain couples TRBV5-6 to TRBJ2-5; 8 nucleotides match TRBD1. This CDR3 contains 17 residues. CDR1 and CDR2 from the germline V gene are SGHDT and YYEEEE. V trimming: 0 bases; J trimming: 6 bases; junction bases outside the gene matches: 13. CDR3 residues: CASSLAGGGRIWKTQYF. The CDR3 DNA is TGTGCCAGCAGCTTGGCAGGGGGCGGAAGGATATGGAAGACCCAGTACTTC.

The chain uses TRBV5-4 and TRBJ2-5, with D perhaps matching TRBD1 (6 bases). Per the germline V gene, CDR1 is SGHNT and CDR2 is YYREEE (reference sequence). V shed 2 bases and J shed 3 bases, with 8 bases lying between them. The CDR3 is 13 residues long. CDR3 nucleotide sequence: TGTGCCAGCAGCTTCGGACAGAAAGAGACCCAGTACTTC. Translated: CASSFGQKETQYF.

This clone was counted a single time. The V and J genes are TRBV13 and TRBJ1-1; D gene uncertain. V lost 4 bases and J 1 base, leaving 13 bases between the germline ends. The germline gives CDR1 PRHDT, CDR2 FYEKMQ (reference sequence). CDR3 length: 15 amino acids. CDR3 nucleotides: TGTGCCAGCAGCTGGGGTGGGCCGACGAACACTGAAGCTTTCTTT. This gives the protein CASSWGGPTNTEAFF. Filled out from reference TRBV13 and TRBJ1-1, the complete variable domain reads AAGVIQSPRHLIKEKRETATLKCYPIPRHDTVYWYQQGPGQDPQFLISFYEKMQSDKGSIPDRFSAQQFSDYHSELNMSSLELGDSALYFCASSWGGPTNTEAFFGQGTRLTVV.

This chain links TRBV19 with TRBJ1-4, with TRBD1 matching 9 bases. V was pared by 5 bases and J by 5 bases, with 6 bases of the junction left unmatched. Looked up from germline, CDR1 is LNHDA and CDR2 is SQIVND (reference sequence). The CDR3 is made up of 15 amino acids. The CDR3 nucleotides are TGTGCCAGTAGTGCAGACAGGGGGAAGAATGAAAAACTGTTTTTT. This sequence encodes CASSADRGKNEKLFF. The full variable domain, rest sourced from reference TRBV19 and TRBJ1-4, is DGGITQSPKYLFRKEGQNVTLSCEQNLNHDAMYWYRQDPGQGLRLIYYSQIVNDFQKGDIAEGYSVSREKKESFPLTVTSAQKNPTAFYLCASSADRGKNEKLFFGSGTQLSVL.

CDR3 DNA: TGTGCCAGCAGGAATAGCGGGGGGTCCTACAATGAGCAGTTCTTC. It is translated as CASRNSGGSYNEQFF. V is TRBV25-1 and J is TRBJ2-1; 10 nucleotides line up with TRBD2. Germline V lookup: CDR1 MGHDK, CDR2 SYGVNS. V was clipped by 6 bases and J by 1 base; unmatched bases: 3. This CDR3 comprises 15 residues.

The CDR3 reads CASRKTQSMDTEAFF. Written as DNA, the CDR3 is TGTGCCAGCCGGAAAACGCAGTCAATGGACACTGAAGCTTTCTTT. The chain links TRBV2 to TRBJ1-1; D remains ambiguous. V shed 8 bases and J shed 3 bases, with 19 bases lying between them. The CDR3 has 15 residues. CDR1 and CDR2 from the germline V gene are SNHLY and FYNNEI.

The gene calls are TRBV4-1 and TRBJ2-7; D unresolved. There are 15 residues in the CDR3. V lost 0 bases to trimming and J lost 5 bases, with 14 bases between them. Per germline, CDR1 MGHRA and CDR2 YSYEKL. CDR3 loop: CASSQEWAGRDEQYF. CDR3 in DNA: TGCGCCAGCAGCCAAGAGTGGGCCGGACGGGACGAGCAGTACTTC.

The rearrangement links TRBV28 to TRBJ1-1; 8 bases fit TRBD1. The length of the CDR3 is 14 residues. CDR1 is MDHEN, CDR2 SYDVKM, per germline. J gave up 4 bases and V 3 bases, and 4 bases lay outside the gene matches. The CDR3 nucleotides are TGTGCCAGCAGTTTGCCTGGACAGGGCACTGAAGCTTTCTTT. Its translation: CASSLPGQGTEAFF. Complete variable domain (other parts from reference TRBV28 and TRBJ1-1): DVKVTQSSRYLVKRTGEKVFLECVQDMDHENMFWYRQDPGLGLRLIYFSYDVKMKEKGDIPEGYSVSREKKERFSLILESASTNQTSMYLCASSLPGQGTEAFFGQGTRLTVV.

The chain links TRBV7-9 to TRBJ1-5; D might be TRBD1 (6 bases). V gave up 5 bases and J gave up 12 bases, with 11 bases separating them. The germline gives CDR1 SEHNR, CDR2 FQNEAQ (reference sequence). The CDR3 totals 11 residues. The CDR3 here is CASSNRDIQHF. The CDR3 DNA is TGTGCCAGCAGCAACCGGGACATCCAGCATTTT.

The CDR3 sequence is CAVGTGIYEQYF. The CDR3 bases are TGTGCCGTAGGGACAGGGATCTACGAGCAGTACTTC. The chain joins TRBV30 to TRBJ2-7, with TRBD1 matching over 9 bases. Germline V gives CDR1 GTSNPN, CDR2 SVGIG (reference sequence). This CDR3 has 12 residues. V dropped 8 bases and J dropped 3; count of bases not matched to a gene: 5.

The rearrangement uses TRBV30 and TRBJ1-1, with D perhaps TRBD1 (5 bases). The CDR3 extends over 15 amino acids. V dropped 0 bases and J dropped 0 bases, with 11 bases sitting between them. In germline, CDR1 is GTSNPN, CDR2 SVGIG (reference sequence). In DNA, the CDR3 is TGTGCCTGGAGTGTACCAGGGACCGTGAACACTGAAGCTTTCTTT. As protein: CAWSVPGTVNTEAFF.

This rearrangement joins TRBV3-1 (or the pseudogene TRBV3-2) to TRBJ1-3, with TRBD1 matching over 7 bases. This CDR3 comprises 14 residues. Germline CDR1 LGHDT, CDR2 YNNKEL (reference sequence). Trimming at V came to 3 bases and at J to 4 bases, leaving 3 bases not matched to a gene. The CDR3 reads CASSHRDRGNTIYF. The CDR3 nucleotides read TGTGCCAGCAGCCACAGGGACAGAGGAAACACCATATATTTT.